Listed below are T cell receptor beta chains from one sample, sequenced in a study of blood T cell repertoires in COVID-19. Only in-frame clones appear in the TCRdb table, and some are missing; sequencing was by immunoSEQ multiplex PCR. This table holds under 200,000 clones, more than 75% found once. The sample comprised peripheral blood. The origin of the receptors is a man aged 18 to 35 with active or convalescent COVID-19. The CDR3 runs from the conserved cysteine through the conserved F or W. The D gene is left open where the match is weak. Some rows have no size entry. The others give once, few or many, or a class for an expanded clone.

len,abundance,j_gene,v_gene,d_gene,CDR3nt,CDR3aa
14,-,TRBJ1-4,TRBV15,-,TGTGCCACCAGTGCGGGGGCCACTAATGAAAAACTGTTTTTT,CATSAGATNEKLFF
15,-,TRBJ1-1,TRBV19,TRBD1,TGTGCCAGTAGAGGGACCAACACAGGGGCCACTGAAGCTTTCTTT,CASRGTNTGATEAFF
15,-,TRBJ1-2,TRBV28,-,TGTGCCAGCAGTTTAGCAGGGGTTGGTAACTATGGCTACACCTTC,CASSLAGVGNYGYTF
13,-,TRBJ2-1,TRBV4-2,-,TGTGCCAGCAGCCAAGAGGCCCACAATGAGCAGTTCTTC,CASSQEAHNEQFF
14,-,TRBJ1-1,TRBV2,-,TGTGCCAGCAGCCTACAGGGTGGCAGCACTGAAGCTTTCTTT,CASSLQGGSTEAFF
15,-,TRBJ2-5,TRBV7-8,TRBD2,TGTGCCAGCAGCTTAGGCGGGGGAACGGGAGAGACCCAGTACTTC,CASSLGGGTGETQYF
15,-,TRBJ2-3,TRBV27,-,TGTGCCAGCAACAGGCGCCTGGCGGGCACAGATACGCAGTATTTT,CASNRRLAGTDTQYF
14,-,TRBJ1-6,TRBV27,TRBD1,TGTGCCAGCAGTTCGACAGGGGTCAATTCACCCCTCCACTTT,CASSSTGVNSPLHF
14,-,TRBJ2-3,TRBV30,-,TGTGCCTGGAGTTCTCCTCTCGGCACAGATACGCAGTATTTT,CAWSSPLGTDTQYF
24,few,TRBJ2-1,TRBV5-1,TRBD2,TGCGCCAGCAGCTTGTGGAGGCGAGGAGTTGCGAGCGGGGGGCCCGAGAGCTCCTACAATGAGCAGTTCTTC,CASSLWRRGVASGGPESSYNEQFF
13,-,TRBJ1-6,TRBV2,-,TGTGCCAGCAAAACACGGGGGAGTTCACCCCTCCACTTT,CASKTRGSSPLHF
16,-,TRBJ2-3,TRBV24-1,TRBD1,TGTGCCACCAGTGTAGGGACAGGGGGAAGCACAGATACGCAGTATTTT,CATSVGTGGSTDTQYF
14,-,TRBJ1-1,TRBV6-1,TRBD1,TGTGCCAGCACCTTGACAGGGTCGGGCACTGAAGCTTTCTTT,CASTLTGSGTEAFF
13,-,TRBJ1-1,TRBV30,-,TGTGCCTGTAGGGGGGGGTCGGCCACTGAAGCTTTCTTT,CACRGGSATEAFF
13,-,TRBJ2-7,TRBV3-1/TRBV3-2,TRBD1,TGTGCCAGCAGCCAAAAAGGGGGCGGGTTACAGTACTTC,CASSQKGGGLQYF
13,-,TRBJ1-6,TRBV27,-,TGTGCCAGCAGCCCCTCCAGAAATTCACCCCTCCACTTT,CASSPSRNSPLHF
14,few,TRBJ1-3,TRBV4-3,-,TGCGCCAGCAGCCAAGGAGCTTCTGGAAACACCATATATTTT,CASSQGASGNTIYF
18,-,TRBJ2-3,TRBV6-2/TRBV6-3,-,TGTGCCAGCAGTTACTCGAGATCCCTGAAGCGGGGCACAGATACGCAGTATTTT,CASSYSRSLKRGTDTQYF
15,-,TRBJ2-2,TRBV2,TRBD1,TGTGCCAGCAGTGGAGGACAGGCCAACACCGGGGAGCTGTTTTTT,CASSGGQANTGELFF
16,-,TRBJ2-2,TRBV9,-,TGTGCCAGCAGCGTAGACTCCGGTTCTGGCGGAGGGGAGCTGTTTTTT,CASSVDSGSGGGELFF
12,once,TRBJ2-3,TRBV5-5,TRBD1,TGTGCCAGCAGCGAGCAGGACAGGTTCGCGGATTTT,CASSEQDRFADF
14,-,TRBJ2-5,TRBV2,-,TGTGCCAGCAGTGAACAGGGGCCATCGGAGACCCAGTACTTC,CASSEQGPSETQYF
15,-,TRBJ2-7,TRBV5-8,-,TGTGCCAGCAGTCAGACTCTCAGTAGCTCCTACGAGCAGTACTTC,CASSQTLSSSYEQYF
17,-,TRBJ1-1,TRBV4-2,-,TGTGCCAGCAGCCACGCAAGAGAGGATCACATGGGCACTGAAGCTTTCTTT,CASSHAREDHMGTEAFF
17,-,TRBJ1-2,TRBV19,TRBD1,TGTGCCAGTAGATTTCTGGATCAAGGGACAGGGGCGAGGGGCTACACCTTC,CASRFLDQGTGARGYTF
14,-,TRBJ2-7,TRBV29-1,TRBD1,TGCAGCGTTGTACGGGCAGGGGGAGTCTACGAGCAGTACTTC,CSVVRAGGVYEQYF
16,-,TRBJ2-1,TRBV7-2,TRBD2,TGTGCCAGCAGCTTAGCGGCGGGAGGGCCCTACAATGAGCAGTTCTTC,CASSLAAGGPYNEQFF
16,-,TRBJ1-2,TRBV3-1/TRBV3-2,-,TGTGCCAGCAGCCACTTTAGGGAAGGGGCAGACTATGGCTACACCTTC,CASSHFREGADYGYTF
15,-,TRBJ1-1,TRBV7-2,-,TGTGCCAGCAGCTTTTACAGGGCCGGGAACACTGAAGCTTTCTTT,CASSFYRAGNTEAFF
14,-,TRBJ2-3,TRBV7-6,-,TGTGCCAGCAGCTCCTCAGGGTTCCAAGATACGCAGTATTTT,CASSSSGFQDTQYF
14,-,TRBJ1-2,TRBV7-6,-,TGTGCCAGCAGCTCTCCCCCCGAGTCCTATGGCTACACCTTC,CASSSPPESYGYTF
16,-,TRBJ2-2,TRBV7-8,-,TGTGCCAGCAGCTTAGTAAGGCCTCGAGCGGGCGGGGAGCTGTTTTTT,CASSLVRPRAGGELFF
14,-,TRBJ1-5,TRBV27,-,TGTGCCAGCAGTCTTGGCGGGTTGCATCAGCCCCAGCATTTT,CASSLGGLHQPQHF
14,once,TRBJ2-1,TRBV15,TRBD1,TGTGCCACCGACCCGGACAGGGGATACAATGAGCAGTTCTTC,CATDPDRGYNEQFF
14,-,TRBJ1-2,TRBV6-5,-,TGTGCCAGCAGTTACTTGGGGGGTGAGGATGGCTACACCTTC,CASSYLGGEDGYTF
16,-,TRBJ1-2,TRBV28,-,TGTGCCAGCAGTCCCCGACATTTAATCTCTGCCAATGGCTACACCTTC,CASSPRHLISANGYTF
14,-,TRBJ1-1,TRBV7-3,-,TGTGCCAGCAGCTTGTATGGCGGGAACACTGAAGCTTTCTTT,CASSLYGGNTEAFF
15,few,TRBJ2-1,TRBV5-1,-,TGCGCCAGCAGCCCTACGTCCGGCTCCTACAATGAGCAGTTCTTC,CASSPTSGSYNEQFF
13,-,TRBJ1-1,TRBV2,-,TGTGCCAGCAGTGGGCAGGGCTACACTGAAGCTTTCTTT,CASSGQGYTEAFF
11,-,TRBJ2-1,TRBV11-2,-,TGTGCCAGCAGCGGAGGAAATGAGCAGTTCTTC,CASSGGNEQFF
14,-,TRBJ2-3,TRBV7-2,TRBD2,TGTGCCAGCCGTACTAGCGGAGGGGCAGATACGCAGTATTTT,CASRTSGGADTQYF
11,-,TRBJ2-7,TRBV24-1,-,TGTGCCACCAGTGCGGGCTACGAGCAGTACTTC,CATSAGYEQYF
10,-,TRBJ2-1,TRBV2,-,TGTGCCAGCAGCGACTATGAGCAGTTCTTC,CASSDYEQFF
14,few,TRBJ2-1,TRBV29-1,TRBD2,TGCAGCGTTGATCCTCGGGGGGACTACAATGAGCAGTTCTTC,CSVDPRGDYNEQFF
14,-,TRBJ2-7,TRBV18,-,TGTGCCAGCTCAGACCGGACAGCGGCCTACGAGCAGTACTTC,CASSDRTAAYEQYF
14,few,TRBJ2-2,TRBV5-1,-,TGCGCCAGCAGCTTGGGCGGGCACACCGGGGAGCTGTTTTTT,CASSLGGHTGELFF
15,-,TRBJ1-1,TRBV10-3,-,TGTGCCATCAGTGAGGGAGACAGCAGGAACACTGAAGCTTTCTTT,CAISEGDSRNTEAFF
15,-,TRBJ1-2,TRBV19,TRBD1,TGTGCCAGTAGTACCCGGGACAGGACTAACTATGGCTACACCTTC,CASSTRDRTNYGYTF
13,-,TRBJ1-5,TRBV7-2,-,TGTGCCAGCAGCTTAGGACAATATCAGCCCCAGCATTTT,CASSLGQYQPQHF
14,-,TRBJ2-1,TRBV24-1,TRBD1,TGTGCCACCAGTGATAAACAGGGGAACAATGAGCAGTTCTTC,CATSDKQGNNEQFF
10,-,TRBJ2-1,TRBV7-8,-,TGTGCCAGCAGCCTATCTGAGCAGTTCTTC,CASSLSEQFF